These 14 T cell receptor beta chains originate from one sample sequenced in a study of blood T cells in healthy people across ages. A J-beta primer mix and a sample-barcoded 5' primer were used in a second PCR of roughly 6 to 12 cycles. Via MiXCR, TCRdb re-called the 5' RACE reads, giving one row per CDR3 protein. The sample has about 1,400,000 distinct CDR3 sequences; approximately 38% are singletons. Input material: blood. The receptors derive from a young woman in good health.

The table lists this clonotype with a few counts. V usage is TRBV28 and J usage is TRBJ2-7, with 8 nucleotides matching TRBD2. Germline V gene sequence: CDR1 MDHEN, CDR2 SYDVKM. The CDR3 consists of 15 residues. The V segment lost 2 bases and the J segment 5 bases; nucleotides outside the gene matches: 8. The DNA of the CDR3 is TGTGCCAGCAGTTTACGGCCTAGCGGGCGTGACGAGCAGTACTTC. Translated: CASSLRPSGRDEQYF.

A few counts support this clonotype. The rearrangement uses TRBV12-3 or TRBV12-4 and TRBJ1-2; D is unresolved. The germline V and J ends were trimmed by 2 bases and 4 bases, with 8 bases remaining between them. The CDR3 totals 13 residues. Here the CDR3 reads CASSLREIYGYTF. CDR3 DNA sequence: TGTGCCAGCAGTTTAAGGGAGATCTATGGCTACACCTTC.

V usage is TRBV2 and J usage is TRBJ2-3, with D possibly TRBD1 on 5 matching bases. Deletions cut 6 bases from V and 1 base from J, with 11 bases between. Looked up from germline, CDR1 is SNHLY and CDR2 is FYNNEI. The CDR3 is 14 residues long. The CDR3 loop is CASRFAGRTDTQYF. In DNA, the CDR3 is TGTGCCAGCAGGTTTGCAGGGCGCACAGATACGCAGTATTTT.

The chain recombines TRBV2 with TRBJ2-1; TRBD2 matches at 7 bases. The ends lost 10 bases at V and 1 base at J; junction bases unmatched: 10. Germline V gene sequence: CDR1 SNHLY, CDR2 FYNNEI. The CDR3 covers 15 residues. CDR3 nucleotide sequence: TGTGCCACAGAGGGTAGCGGGCCTTCCTACAATGAGCAGTTCTTC. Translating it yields CATEGSGPSYNEQFF.

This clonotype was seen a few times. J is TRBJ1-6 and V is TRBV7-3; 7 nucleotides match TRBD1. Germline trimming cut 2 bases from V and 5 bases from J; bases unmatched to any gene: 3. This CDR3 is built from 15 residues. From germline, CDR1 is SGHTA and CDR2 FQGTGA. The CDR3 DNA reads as TGTGCCAGCAGCTTAGGAGGACAGGATAATTCACCCCTCCACTTT. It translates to CASSLGGQDNSPLHF.

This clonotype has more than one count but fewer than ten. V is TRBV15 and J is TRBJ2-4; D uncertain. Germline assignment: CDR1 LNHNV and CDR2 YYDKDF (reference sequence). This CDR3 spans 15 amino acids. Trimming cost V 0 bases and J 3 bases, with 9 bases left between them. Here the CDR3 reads CATSRDSGVKNIQYF. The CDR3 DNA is TGTGCCACCAGCAGAGATTCAGGTGTCAAAAACATTCAGTACTTC.

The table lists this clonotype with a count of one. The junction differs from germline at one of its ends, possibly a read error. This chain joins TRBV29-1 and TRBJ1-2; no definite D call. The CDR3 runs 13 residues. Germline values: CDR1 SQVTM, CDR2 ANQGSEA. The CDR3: CSVKDRPNYGYTF. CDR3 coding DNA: TGCAGCGTTAAAGATAGGCCTAACTATGGCTACACCTTC.

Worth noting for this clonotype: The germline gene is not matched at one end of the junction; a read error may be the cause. For the CDR3, the DNA is TGTGTCAGCAGAGCACCTAACTATGGCTACACCTTC. Translation gives CVSRAPNYGYTF. V is TRBV6-5 and J is TRBJ1-2; D ambiguous. Germline V gives CDR1 MNHEY, CDR2 SVGAGI. The CDR3 totals 12 residues.

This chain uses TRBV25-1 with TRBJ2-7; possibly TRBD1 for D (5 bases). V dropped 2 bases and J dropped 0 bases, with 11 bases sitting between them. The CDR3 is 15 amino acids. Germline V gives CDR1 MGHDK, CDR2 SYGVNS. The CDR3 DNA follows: TGTGCCAGCAGTGAAGTCACAGGAAGCTCCTACGAGCAGTACTTC. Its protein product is CASSEVTGSSYEQYF.

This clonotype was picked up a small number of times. CDR3 sequence (DNA): TGTGCCAGCAGTGCATTGGAAGGCGGCTCTTCACCCCTCCACTTT. Protein product: CASSALEGGSSPLHF. The chain combines TRBV2 with TRBJ1-6, with no clear D. V lost 4 bases and J 9 bases, leaving 16 bases between the germline ends. Germline loops: CDR1 SNHLY, CDR2 FYNNEI. CDR3 length equals 15 residues.

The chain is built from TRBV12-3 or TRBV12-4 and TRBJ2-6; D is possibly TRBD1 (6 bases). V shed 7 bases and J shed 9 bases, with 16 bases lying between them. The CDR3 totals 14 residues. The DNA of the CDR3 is TGTGCCAGCACCCGACAAGGGGGTGGCAACGTCCTGACTTTC. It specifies CASTRQGGGNVLTF.

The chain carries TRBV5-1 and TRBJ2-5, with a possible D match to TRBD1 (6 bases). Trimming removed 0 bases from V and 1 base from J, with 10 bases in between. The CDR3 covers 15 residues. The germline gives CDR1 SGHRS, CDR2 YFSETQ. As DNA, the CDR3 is TGCGCCAGCAGCTTGGTGACAGGACTCCAAGAGACCCAGTACTTC. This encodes CASSLVTGLQETQYF.

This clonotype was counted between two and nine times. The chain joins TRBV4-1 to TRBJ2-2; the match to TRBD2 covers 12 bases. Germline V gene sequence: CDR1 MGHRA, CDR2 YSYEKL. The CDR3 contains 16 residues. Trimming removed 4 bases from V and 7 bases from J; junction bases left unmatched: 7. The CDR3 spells CASSRGLAGGDGELFF. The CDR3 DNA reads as TGCGCCAGCAGCCGAGGCCTAGCGGGAGGGGACGGGGAGCTGTTTTTT.

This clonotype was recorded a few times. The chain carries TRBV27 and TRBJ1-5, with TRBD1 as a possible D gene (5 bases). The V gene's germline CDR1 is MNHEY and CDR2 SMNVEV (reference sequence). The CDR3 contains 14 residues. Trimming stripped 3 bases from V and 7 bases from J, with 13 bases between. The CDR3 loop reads CASSFGATEQPQHF. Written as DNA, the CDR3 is TGTGCCAGCAGTTTTGGGGCCACCGAGCAGCCCCAGCATTTT.